This T cell receptor (beta chain) was captured by sequencing in a study of T cells in Graves' hyperthyroidism and ophthalmopathy. The ends lost 6 bases at V and 4 bases at J; junction bases unmatched: 8. The length of the CDR3 is 15 residues. CDR1 and CDR2 from the germline V gene are SNHLY and FYNNEI. The CDR3 regions of TCR beta were amplified from RNA transcripts. An initial round of RT-PCR targeting the TCR CDR3 relied on the HTBI primer set. TCRdb reanalysed the multiplex PCR reads using MiXCR and keeps one entry per CDR3 protein. The sample contains fewer than 700,000 distinct CDR3 sequences, 15% to 20% of which appear only once.

J is TRBJ2-1 and V is TRBV2; 8 bases align to TRBD2. The sequence was collected from a woman in her 30s with Graves' hyperthyroidism. The specimen sequenced was blood. The chain's CDR3 is CASRQSGSRYNEQFF. CDR3 in DNA: TGTGCCAGCAGGCAGAGCGGGAGTCGTTACAATGAGCAGTTCTTC.